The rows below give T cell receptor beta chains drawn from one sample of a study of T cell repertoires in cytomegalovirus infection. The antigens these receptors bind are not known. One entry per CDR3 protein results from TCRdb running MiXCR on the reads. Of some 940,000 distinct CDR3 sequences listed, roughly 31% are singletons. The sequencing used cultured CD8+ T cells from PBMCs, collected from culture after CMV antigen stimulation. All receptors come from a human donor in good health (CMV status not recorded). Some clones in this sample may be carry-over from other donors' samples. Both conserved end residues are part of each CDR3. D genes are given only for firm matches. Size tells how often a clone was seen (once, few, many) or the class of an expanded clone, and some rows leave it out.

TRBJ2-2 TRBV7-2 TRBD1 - TGTGCCAGCAGCTTGGATGCCGGGACAGGGGTTAGGGGGGAGCTGTTTTTT CASSLDAGTGVRGELFF
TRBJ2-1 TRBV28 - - TGTGCCAGCGCGATTCCCAGGGCCTTTTGGAATGAGCAGTTCTTC CASAIPRAFWNEQFF
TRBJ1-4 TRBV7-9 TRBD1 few TGTGCCAGCAGTTATGACAGGGCAGGTGAAAAACTGTTTTTT CASSYDRAGEKLFF
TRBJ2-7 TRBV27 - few TGTGCCAGCAGTTTATCCGGGAATACCTACGAGCAGTACTTC CASSLSGNTYEQYF
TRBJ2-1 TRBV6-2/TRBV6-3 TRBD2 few TGTGCCAGTCTTAGCGGGGGGCTCTACAATGAGCAGTTCTTC CASLSGGLYNEQFF
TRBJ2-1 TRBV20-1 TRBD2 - TGCAGTGCTAGAAATAGCGGGGGGCCCCTTTGGGAGCAGTTCTTC CSARNSGGPLWEQFF
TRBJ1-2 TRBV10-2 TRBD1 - TGCGCCAGCAGTGATCCGGACAGGGTGTCCTATGGCTACACCTTC CASSDPDRVSYGYTF
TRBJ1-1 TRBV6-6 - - TGTGCCAGCAGAAACGGACAAGAAGCTTTCTTT CASRNGQEAFF
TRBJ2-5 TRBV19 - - TGTGCCAGTAGTCTCCCCCGCGGGGCCCAGGCCTTC CASSLPRGAQAF
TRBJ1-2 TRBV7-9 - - TGTGCCAGCAACTTAGTTCAGCGTGGCTACACCTTC CASNLVQRGYTF
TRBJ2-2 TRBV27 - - TGTGCCAGCAAGGTTCACAGCAATTATGACACCGGGGAGCTGTTTTTT CASKVHSNYDTGELFF
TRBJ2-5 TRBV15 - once TGTGTCACCAGCAGGGTGGGGGAAGTGAAACCGGGAGAGACCCAGTACTTC CVTSRVGEVKPGETQYF
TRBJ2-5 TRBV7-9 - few TGTGCCAGCAGCCCCTCCGACGGTCAAGAGACCCAGTACTTC CASSPSDGQETQYF
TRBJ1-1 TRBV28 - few TGTGCCAGCAGCCCCCTTATAGCCGGGGGAGACACTGAAGCTTTCTTT CASSPLIAGGDTEAFF
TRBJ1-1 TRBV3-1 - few TGTGCCAGCAGCCCCCCGGACGGGGGGTTGAACACTGAAGCTTTCTTT CASSPPDGGLNTEAFF
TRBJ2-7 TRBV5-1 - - TGCGCCAGCAGCTTGGAGGGAGGGGGGCCGGAGCAGTACTTC CASSLEGGGPEQYF
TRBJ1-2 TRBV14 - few TGTGCCAGCAGCCAAGACATGGCAGGGGTGTATGGCTACACCTTC CASSQDMAGVYGYTF
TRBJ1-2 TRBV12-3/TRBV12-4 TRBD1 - TGTGCCAGCAGTTCGGGACAGGTCTGGTTCTATGGCTACACCTTC CASSSGQVWFYGYTF
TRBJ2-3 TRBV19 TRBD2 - TGTGCCAGTAGGCAGGTAGCGGGGGGGCCAACGCAGTATTTT CASRQVAGGPTQYF
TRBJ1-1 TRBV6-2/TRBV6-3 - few TGTGCCAGCAGTGCCTTGGGACCCGAAGCTTTCTTT CASSALGPEAFF
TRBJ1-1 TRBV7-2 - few TGTGCCAGCAGCTTAGCAACGGGGGGAGCTTTCTTT CASSLATGGAFF
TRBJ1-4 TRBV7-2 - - TGTGCCAGCAGCTTAGGGACGGGAGGCCGTGAAAAACTGTTTTTT CASSLGTGGREKLFF
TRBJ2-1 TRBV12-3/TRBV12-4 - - TGTGCCAGCAGTTTAGTACTAGCAAGTTACAATGAGCAGTTCTTC CASSLVLASYNEQFF
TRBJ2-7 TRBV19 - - TGTGCCAGTAGTATGAAAGGCAGCGAGCAGTACTTC CASSMKGSEQYF
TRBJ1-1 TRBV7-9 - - TGTGCCAGCAGCCAAACAAAGGGGATGAACACTGAAGCTTTCTTT CASSQTKGMNTEAFF
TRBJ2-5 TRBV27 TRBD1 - TGTGCCAGCAACACCGGGACAGGGGCCCAGTACTTC CASNTGTGAQYF
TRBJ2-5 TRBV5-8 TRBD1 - TGTGCCAGCAGCTCCCTACAGGGGATAGTGGAGACCCAGTACTTC CASSSLQGIVETQYF
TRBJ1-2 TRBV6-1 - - TGTGCCAGCAGCCAAACACGGAAGGGGCAGGGGATTAATGGCTACACCTTC CASSQTRKGQGINGYTF
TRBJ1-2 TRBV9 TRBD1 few TGTGCCAGCAGCGTAGACGTACAGGGGACTAACTATGGCTACACCTTC CASSVDVQGTNYGYTF
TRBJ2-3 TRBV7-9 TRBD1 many TGTGCCAGCAGCTTAGGACAGGGTATTACAGATACGCAGTATTTT CASSLGQGITDTQYF